Below, 32 T cell receptor beta chains from the same sample are listed, as sequenced in a study of blood T cells in healthy people across ages. The use of a sample-barcoded 5' primer and a J-beta primer mix characterized a second PCR of roughly 6 to 12 cycles. In TCRdb, the 5' RACE reads were re-called with MiXCR into one record per CDR3 protein. The sample yields around 1,800,000 distinct CDR3 sequences, roughly 43% seen once. The sample comprised blood. The origin of the receptors is a human donor in good health.

The rearrangement uses TRBV12-3 or TRBV12-4 and TRBJ1-6; D is ambiguous. This CDR3 spans 14 amino acids. Deletions cut 5 bases from V and 5 bases from J, with 10 bases between. CDR3 region: CASSRRLNNSPLHF. In nucleotides, the CDR3 is TGTGCCAGCAGTCGGCGACTGAATAATTCACCCCTCCACTTT.

V is TRBV20-1 and J is TRBJ1-5; maybe TRBD1 (5 bases). The CDR3 loop spans 15 amino acids. The germline V gene encodes CDR1 DFQATT and CDR2 SNEGSKA (reference sequence). The V gene lost 3 bases and the J gene lost 3 bases, with 15 bases spanning the gap. The CDR3 sequence is CSASLRGLTNQPQHF. CDR3 nucleotide sequence: TGCAGTGCTAGTCTACGGGGACTTACCAATCAGCCCCAGCATTTT.

This chain connects TRBV4-3 to TRBJ2-5; possibly TRBD1 for D (6 bases). The CDR3 has 15 residues. Germline V gives CDR1 LGHNA, CDR2 YSLEER. V shed 4 bases and J shed 1 base, with 13 bases lying between them. The CDR3 sequence is CASSRDTYPQETQYF. The DNA of the CDR3 is TGCGCCAGCAGCCGGGACACTTATCCCCAAGAGACCCAGTACTTC.

CDR3 nucleotide sequence: TGTGCCAGCAGCCGGGACCGAAATACTCAAGAGACCCAGTACTTC. Protein: CASSRDRNTQETQYF. This chain uses TRBV7-3 with TRBJ2-5; either TRBD1 or TRBD2 may supply D (5 bases each). The germline V gene has CDR1 SGHTA and CDR2 FQGTGA. This CDR3 has 15 residues. Trimming removed 5 bases at V and 2 bases at J, with 15 bases between.

This clonotype has a handful of counts. The chain links TRBV7-2 to TRBJ2-3; maybe TRBD2 (6 bases). Trimming pared 6 bases from V and 2 bases from J, leaving 21 bases between. The length of the CDR3 is 17 residues. Per germline, CDR1 SGHTA and CDR2 FQGNSA. Here the CDR3 DNA reads TGTGCCAGCAGTGAAGGTCTACGGGGGAGATACACAGATACGCAGTATTTT. Translated: CASSEGLRGRYTDTQYF.

The chain carries TRBV6-6 and TRBJ2-2, with D maybe TRBD2 (6 bases). This CDR3 spans 14 amino acids. Trimming stripped 5 bases from V and 6 bases from J, with 13 bases between. The germline V gene encodes CDR1 MNHNY and CDR2 SVGAGI (reference sequence). The chain's CDR3 is CASSPRREAGELFF. CDR3 DNA: TGTGCCAGCAGTCCCCGCAGGGAGGCCGGGGAGCTGTTTTTT.

This clonotype has just a few counts. The rearrangement links TRBV9 to TRBJ1-2, with D perhaps matching TRBD1 (5 bases). Germline loops: CDR1 SGDLS, CDR2 YYNGEE. V was cut by 3 bases and J by 6 bases, with 18 bases left in between. CDR3 length: 15 residues. CDR3 nucleotides: TGTGCCAGCAGCGGGATGGGGGTGAGCTCCAATGGCTACACCTTC. Amino acid sequence: CASSGMGVSSNGYTF.

V and J are TRBV12-3 or TRBV12-4 and TRBJ2-4; D is unclear. Trimming removed 4 bases from V and 10 bases from J, with 11 bases in between. The CDR3 runs 12 residues. Here the CDR3 DNA reads TGTGCCAGCAGTTCGACCGCTTGGATTCAGTACTTC. Its protein is CASSSTAWIQYF.

The gene calls are TRBV4-3 and TRBJ1-1, with D unclear. Trimming shortened V by 7 bases and J by 1 base, and 13 bases separated the two germline ends. The CDR3 runs 14 residues. Looked up from germline, CDR1 is LGHNA and CDR2 is YSLEER. The CDR3 protein is CASTLDTWNTEAFF. The CDR3 DNA reads TGCGCCAGCACCTTAGACACTTGGAACACTGAAGCTTTCTTT.

In this sample, this clonotype turned up a few times. The CDR3 reads CASSPRDWKETQYF. The CDR3 DNA reads as TGTGCCAGCAGCCCGAGGGACTGGAAAGAGACCCAGTACTTC. The gene calls are TRBV7-9 and TRBJ2-5; weak D call: TRBD2 (6 bases). The V gene's germline CDR1 is SEHNR and CDR2 FQNEAQ (reference sequence). The CDR3 is 14 residues long. V was shortened by 5 bases and J by 3 bases, with 13 bases between the two germline ends.

DNA for the CDR3: TGTGCCAGCAGTTTTTTCGGCGGGGGGAATGAGCAGTACTTC. Protein sequence: CASSFFGGGNEQYF. J is TRBJ2-5 and V is TRBV27, with 8 bases that match TRBD2. Per germline, CDR1 MNHEY and CDR2 SMNVEV (reference sequence). CDR3 size: 14 residues. The junction had 11 bases not matched to a gene; V was cut back by 3 bases and J by 11 bases.

This clonotype was observed a handful of times. The chain is built from TRBV7-9 and TRBJ1-1; TRBD1 agrees at 7 bases. Germline V lookup: CDR1 SEHNR, CDR2 FQNEAQ (reference sequence). The ends lost 3 bases at V and 7 bases at J; junction bases unmatched: 11. This CDR3 has 15 amino acids. The CDR3 protein is CASSFTGTAQDEAFF. CDR3 coding DNA: TGTGCCAGCAGCTTCACCGGGACAGCTCAGGATGAAGCTTTCTTT.

This clonotype was picked up a small number of times. The genes are TRBV29-1 and TRBJ2-1; 8 nucleotides line up with TRBD1. The V gene end was trimmed by 7 bases and the J gene end by 5 bases; junction bases not matched to a gene: 7. Germline CDR1 is SQVTM and CDR2 is ANQGSEA. The CDR3 sequence is 13 residues long. The CDR3 sequence: CSGRGHPNNEQFF. For the CDR3, the DNA is TGCAGCGGCAGGGGGCACCCAAACAATGAGCAGTTCTTC.

This clonotype has more than one count but fewer than ten. Its ends do not fully match the called genes, so a read error is possible. The chain employs TRBV7-7 and TRBJ2-5; 7 nucleotides line up with TRBD1. The DNA matches TRBJ2-1 better at its end, which makes the J call doubtful. Germline CDR1 reads SSHAT; CDR2 reads FNYEAQ (reference sequence). The CDR3 consists of 15 residues. The CDR3 protein is CASSPGTAHQETQFF. DNA of the CDR3: TGTGCTAGCAGCCCCGGGACAGCCCACCAAGAGACCCAGTTCTTC.

V and J are TRBV7-6 and TRBJ2-1; TRBD2 aligns across 9 bases. The trim removed 9 bases at V and 4 bases at J, leaving 16 bases unmatched. This CDR3 is 17 amino acids long. Germline assignment: CDR1 SGHVS and CDR2 FNYEAQ. The CDR3 reads CASSPPKRLAAYNEQFF. The CDR3 coding sequence is TGTGCCAGTAGCCCCCCGAAGAGACTAGCGGCGTACAATGAGCAGTTCTTC. The full variable domain, with the rest looked up from reference TRBV7-6 and TRBJ2-1, is GAGVSQSPRYKVTKRGQDVALRCDPISGHVSLYWYRQALGQGPEFLTYFNYEAQQDKSGLPNDRFSAERPEGSISTLTIQRTEQRDSAMYRCASSPPKRLAAYNEQFFGPGTRLTVL.

DNA for the CDR3: TGTGCCAGCAGTTACTCCCCCGACTGGGACCAAGAGACCCAGTACTTC. The encoded protein is CASSYSPDWDQETQYF. The chain recombines TRBV6-5 with TRBJ2-5; D unclear. CDR3 length: 16 residues. The V end lost 0 bases, the J end lost 0 bases, and 11 bases lay between the germline ends. The V gene's germline CDR1 is MNHEY and CDR2 SVGAGI.

The chain is built from TRBV28 and TRBJ1-2; 8 bases align to TRBD1. CDR1 is MDHEN and CDR2 is SYDVKM in the germline V gene. The CDR3 consists of 17 residues. Losses at the gene ends were 5 bases for V and 8 bases for J; bases not matched to a gene: 19. Written as DNA, the CDR3 is TGTGCCAGCAGTCTCTTTACGCCGGGACAGGAATCTAGCGGCTACACCTTC. This encodes CASSLFTPGQESSGYTF.

This chain uses TRBV29-1 with TRBJ1-1, with TRBD1 identical over 7 bases. Germline V lookup: CDR1 SQVTM, CDR2 ANQGSEA. J gave up 1 base and V 7 bases, and 12 bases lay outside the gene matches. CDR3 length equals 15 residues. The CDR3 DNA reads as TGCAGCGACCCGACAGGGAATAATGGGAACACTGAAGCTTTCTTT. This sequence encodes CSDPTGNNGNTEAFF.

The chain joins TRBV12-3 or TRBV12-4 to TRBJ2-5; TRBD2 matches 14 bases. The CDR3 sequence is 17 residues long. Trimming took 5 bases from V and 5 from J; bases not matched to a gene: 10. The CDR3 sequence is CASSPFPGLAGEETQYF. The CDR3 nucleotides are TGTGCCAGCAGTCCCTTTCCGGGACTAGCGGGGGAGGAGACCCAGTACTTC.

The chain recombines TRBV9 with TRBJ2-3; D uncertain. Germline lookup yields CDR1 SGDLS and CDR2 YYNGEE. Trimming pared 0 bases from V and 2 bases from J, leaving 10 bases between. The CDR3 is made up of 15 amino acids. The CDR3 reads CASSVVDADTDTQYF. The CDR3, as DNA: TGTGCCAGCAGCGTAGTAGATGCAGACACAGATACGCAGTATTTT.

The rearrangement uses TRBV12-3 or TRBV12-4 and TRBJ2-1; the D call may be TRBD1 or TRBD2 (5 bases each). The CDR3 consists of 16 residues. The V end lost 6 bases, the J end lost 3 bases, and 18 bases lay between the germline ends. For the CDR3, the DNA is TGTGCCAGCAGCTCCCCCGGGACGGACCTCTACAATGAGCAGTTCTTC. This gives the protein CASSSPGTDLYNEQFF.

The V call is TRBV20-1, the J call TRBJ1-4; D not resolved. Trimming stripped 4 bases from V and 0 bases from J, with 9 bases between. The V gene's germline CDR1 is DFQATT and CDR2 SNEGSKA (reference sequence). The CDR3 length is 14 residues. CDR3 in amino acids: CSAKDGTTNEKLFF. CDR3 DNA: TGCAGTGCTAAAGACGGAACAACTAATGAAAAACTGTTTTTT.

The table lists this clonotype with many counts. The CDR3 DNA reads TGCAGCGTGACAGTTTATTACAATGAGCAGTTCTTC. Protein sequence: CSVTVYYNEQFF. This chain joins TRBV29-1 and TRBJ2-1; a weak D match, TRBD1 (5 bases). The CDR3 is made up of 12 amino acids. Trimming removed 6 bases from V and 4 bases from J, with 10 bases in between. Germline values: CDR1 SQVTM, CDR2 ANQGSEA.

V and J are TRBV4-3 and TRBJ1-5; D is unclear. The germline V and J ends were trimmed by 1 base and 2 bases, with 9 bases remaining between them. From germline, CDR1 is LGHNA and CDR2 YSLEER. The CDR3 is 15 residues long. As DNA, the CDR3 is TGCGCCAGCAGCCAAGGGGTTTACGGCAATCAGCCCCAGCATTTT. Its protein product is CASSQGVYGNQPQHF.

The chain has TRBV27 and TRBJ2-7; D assignment may be TRBD1 or TRBD2 (5 bases each). The CDR3 consists of 12 residues. In germline, CDR1 is MNHEY, CDR2 SMNVEV (reference sequence). Trimming cost V 2 bases and J 6 bases, with 8 bases left between them. CDR3 residues: CASSLLGTEQYF. The CDR3 DNA reads TGTGCCAGCAGTTTACTGGGGACCGAGCAGTACTTC.

The genes are TRBV4-3 and TRBJ2-1, with 11 bases matching TRBD2. Germline lookup yields CDR1 LGHNA and CDR2 YSLEER. The CDR3 extends over 16 amino acids. V lost 2 bases and J lost 4; bases outside the gene matches: 4. The CDR3 loop reads CASSQRLAGLYNEQFF. Here the CDR3 DNA reads TGCGCCAGCAGCCAAAGACTAGCGGGGCTATACAATGAGCAGTTCTTC.

The chain joins TRBV4-3 to TRBJ2-7; D is unclear. Trimming removed 3 bases from V and 1 base from J, with 7 bases in between. This CDR3 is 13 amino acids long. Germline V lookup: CDR1 LGHNA, CDR2 YSLEER. Here the CDR3 reads CASSHDISYEQYF. CDR3 DNA sequence: TGCGCCAGCAGCCATGACATATCCTACGAGCAGTACTTC.

The chain employs TRBV7-9 and TRBJ1-1; TRBD1 agrees at 8 bases. With 4 bases clipped from V and 0 bases from J, the junction kept 7 bases outside the gene matches. The length of the CDR3 is 16 residues. Germline lookup yields CDR1 SEHNR and CDR2 FQNEAQ (reference sequence). The CDR3 sequence: CASSSTYRGLNTEAFF. For the CDR3, the DNA is TGTGCCAGCAGCTCGACTTACAGGGGGTTGAACACTGAAGCTTTCTTT.

This clonotype was counted a few times. V usage is TRBV6-6 and J usage is TRBJ1-2; unclear D gene. The CDR3 is 13 amino acids. Germline V gene sequence: CDR1 MNHNY, CDR2 SVGAGI (reference sequence). The V end was cut by 7 bases, the J end by 2 bases, with 11 bases between. The CDR3 DNA follows: TGTGCCAGCAACGGGATCCCAAACTATGGCTACACCTTC. As protein: CASNGIPNYGYTF.

This clonotype was recorded a few times. At one of its ends the junction is not consistent with the germline gene, which may arise from a read error. The chain joins TRBV5-1 to TRBJ1-1, with D maybe TRBD1 (5 bases). The CDR3 runs 13 residues. CDR1 is SGHRS and CDR2 is YFSETQ in the germline V gene. CDR3 sequence: CASSIGQNTEAFF. CDR3 DNA: TGTGCCAGCAGCATTGGACAGAACACTGAAGCTTTCTTT.

This clonotype was detected only a few times. The chain is built from TRBV12-3 or TRBV12-4 and TRBJ1-2; D perhaps matches TRBD1 (5 bases). Trimming pared 1 base from V and 8 bases from J, leaving 14 bases between. There are 14 residues in the CDR3. The CDR3 protein is CASSLGGGGGGYTF. DNA of the CDR3: TGTGCCAGCAGTTTAGGGGGCGGTGGCGGCGGCTACACCTTC.

The rearrangement uses TRBV11-2 and TRBJ2-7; tentatively, D is TRBD1 (6 bases). With 2 bases removed from V and 4 bases from J, the gap between germline ends came to 18 bases. The CDR3 has 16 residues. Per germline, CDR1 SGHAT and CDR2 FQNNGV. In DNA form, the CDR3 reads TGTGCCAGCAGCTTACGGACAGCCCAGACGGGTTACGAGCAGTACTTC. Its protein product is CASSLRTAQTGYEQYF.